Listed below are T cell receptor beta chains from one sample, sequenced in a study of T-cell memory formation after mild COVID-19. Each CDR3 protein gets one entry after TCRdb re-called the 5' RACE reads with MiXCR. The sample carries 150,000 to 200,000 distinct CDR3 sequences, 15% to 20% recorded once. Sequences were obtained from PBMCs or a T cell subset sorted from them (not recorded which). Every receptor here comes from an adult woman who had mild COVID-19 (a few samples of this study predate the infection). Cell type and time point are not known. CDR3s include the opening cysteine and the closing phenylalanine or tryptophan. Fields, in order: V gene, J gene, D gene, clone size, CDR3 protein, CDR3 DNA. The D gene is left open where the match is weak. Clone size, where shown, is once, few, many, or a class for clones that have expanded.

TRBV6-5,TRBJ2-7,NA,once,CASSPNTKTTLYYEQYF,TGTGCCAGCAGCCCCAATACTAAGACTACCCTATACTACGAGCAGTACTTC
TRBV7-9,TRBJ1-4,TRBD1,NA,CASSSKDRAKKLFF,TGTGCCAGCAGCTCAAAGGACAGGGCTAAAAAACTGTTTTTT
TRBV5-5,TRBJ2-1,NA,NA,CASRLPGLNEQFF,TGTGCCAGCAGGTTGCCAGGGTTAAATGAGCAGTTCTTC
TRBV9,TRBJ1-1,TRBD1,NA,CASSPRTGRAFF,TGTGCCAGCAGCCCCCGGACAGGGCGGGCTTTCTTT
TRBV9,TRBJ2-2,NA,NA,CASSVGSATGELFF,TGTGCCAGCAGCGTAGGGTCCGCCACCGGGGAGCTGTTTTTT
TRBV6-2/TRBV6-3,TRBJ2-1,TRBD1,many,CASSRPGGGEQFF,TGTGCCAGCAGTAGACCAGGGGGCGGAGAGCAGTTCTTC
TRBV28,TRBJ2-2,TRBD2,few,CASGRLAGGPRTGELFF,TGTGCCAGCGGCCGACTAGCGGGAGGGCCACGGACCGGGGAGCTGTTTTTT
TRBV7-6,TRBJ2-7,NA,NA,CASSFPGAEQYF,TGTGCCAGCAGCTTTCCAGGCGCCGAGCAGTACTTC
TRBV6-2/TRBV6-3,TRBJ1-2,TRBD1,once,CASRPRTGGKTNYGYTF,TGTGCCAGCAGACCCCGGACAGGGGGGAAGACTAACTATGGCTACACCTTC
TRBV5-5,TRBJ2-1,TRBD1,NA,CASSRYGTVYYNEQFF,TGTGCCAGCAGCCGGTACGGGACAGTCTACTACAATGAGCAGTTCTTC
TRBV6-5,TRBJ2-2,NA,few,CASSYSTFLAGELFF,TGTGCCAGCAGTTACTCGACTTTTTTAGCCGGGGAGCTGTTTTTT
TRBV4-2,TRBJ2-7,TRBD2,NA,CASSQTLAGSYEQYF,TGTGCCAGCAGCCAGACCTTAGCGGGGAGCTACGAGCAGTACTTC
TRBV29-1,TRBJ2-7,NA,NA,CSVSGGGGGTYEQYF,TGCAGCGTGTCCGGTGGCGGGGGCGGTACCTACGAGCAGTACTTC
TRBV29-1,TRBJ1-1,NA,few,CSSWDRGGTEAFF,TGCAGCTCCTGGGACCGGGGGGGCACTGAAGCTTTCTTT
TRBV15,TRBJ2-3,NA,few,CATSSSPRTDTQYF,TGTGCCACCAGCAGCTCGCCCCGCACAGATACGCAGTATTTT
TRBV11-2,TRBJ2-3,NA,NA,CASSLELRSSYTQYF,TGTGCCAGCAGCTTAGAGTTGCGATCGTCGTATACGCAGTATTTT
TRBV7-9,TRBJ2-5,TRBD2,few,CASSSSGTRGETQYF,TGTGCCAGCAGCTCATCCGGGACTAGGGGAGAGACCCAGTACTTC
TRBV5-6,TRBJ1-4,NA,NA,CASSFSSNEKLFF,TGTGCCAGCAGCTTTTCCAGTAATGAAAAACTGTTTTTT
TRBV20-1,TRBJ1-4,NA,many,CSARWLGLHEKLFF,TGCAGTGCTAGGTGGCTCGGGCTTCATGAAAAACTGTTTTTT